This entry concerns a single TCR beta chain. RNA was extracted with the RNeasy kit, and a quantity of roughly 0.5 to 1 ug was reverse transcribed using random hexamers. TCRdb redid the calling of the immunoSEQ multiplex PCR reads with MiXCR, one entry per CDR3 protein. Of 150,000 to 200,000 distinct CDR3 sequences listed, around 94% are singletons. This specimen comes from a study of CD8 T cells in Susac syndrome. Study information: At the time their blood was drawn, patients with Susac syndrome were either therapy-naive, on corticosteroids (with some of them also receiving intravenous immunoglobulin), or on intravenous immunoglobulin alone.

J was trimmed by 3 bases and V by 4 bases; bases with no gene match: 5. This CDR3 contains 14 residues. Germline CDR1 DFQATT, CDR2 SNEGSKA (reference sequence). This chain uses TRBV20-1 with TRBJ2-3; the match to TRBD2 covers 9 bases. Sequencing input: CD4+ T cells from PBMCs. The receptor comes from a human donor with Susac syndrome. CDR3 sequence: CSATWLAGTDTQYF. In nucleotides, the CDR3 is TGCAGTGCTACTTGGCTAGCGGGGACAGATACGCAGTATTTT.